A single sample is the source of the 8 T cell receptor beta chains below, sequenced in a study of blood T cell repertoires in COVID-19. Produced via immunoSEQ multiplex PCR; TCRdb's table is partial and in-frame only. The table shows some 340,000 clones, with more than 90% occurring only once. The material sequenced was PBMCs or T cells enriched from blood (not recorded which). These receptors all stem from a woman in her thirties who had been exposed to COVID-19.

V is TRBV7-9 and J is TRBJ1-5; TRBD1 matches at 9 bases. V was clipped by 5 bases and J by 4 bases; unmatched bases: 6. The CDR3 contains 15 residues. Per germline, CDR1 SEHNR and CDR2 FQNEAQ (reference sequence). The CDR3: CASSPGTGRNQPQHF. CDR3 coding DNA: TGTGCCAGCAGCCCCGGGACAGGGCGAAATCAGCCCCAGCATTTT.

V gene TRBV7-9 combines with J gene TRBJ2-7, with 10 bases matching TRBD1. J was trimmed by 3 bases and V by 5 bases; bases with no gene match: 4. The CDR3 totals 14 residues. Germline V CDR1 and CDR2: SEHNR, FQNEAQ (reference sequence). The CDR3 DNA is TGTGCCAGCAGCCCGGGACAGGGGTACTACGAGCAGTACTTC. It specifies CASSPGQGYYEQYF.

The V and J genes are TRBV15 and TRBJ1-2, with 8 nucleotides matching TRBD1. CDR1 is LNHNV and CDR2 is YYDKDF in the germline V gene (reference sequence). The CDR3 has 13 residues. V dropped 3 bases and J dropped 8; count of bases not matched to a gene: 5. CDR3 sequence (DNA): TGTGCCACCAGCAGGGACAGGGTTCAGGGCTACACCTTC. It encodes CATSRDRVQGYTF.

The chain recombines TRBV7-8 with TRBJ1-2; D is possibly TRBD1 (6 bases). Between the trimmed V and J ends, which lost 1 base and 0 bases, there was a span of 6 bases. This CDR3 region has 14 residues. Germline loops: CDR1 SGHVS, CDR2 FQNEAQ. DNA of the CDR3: TGTGCCAGCAGCTTAGGACAGGCTAACTATGGCTACACCTTC. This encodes CASSLGQANYGYTF.

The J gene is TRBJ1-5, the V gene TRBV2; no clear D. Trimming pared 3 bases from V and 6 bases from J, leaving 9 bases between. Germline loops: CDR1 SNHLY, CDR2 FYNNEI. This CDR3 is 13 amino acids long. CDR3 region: CASSDITSQPQHF. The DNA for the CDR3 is TGTGCCAGCAGTGACATAACGAGTCAGCCCCAGCATTTT.

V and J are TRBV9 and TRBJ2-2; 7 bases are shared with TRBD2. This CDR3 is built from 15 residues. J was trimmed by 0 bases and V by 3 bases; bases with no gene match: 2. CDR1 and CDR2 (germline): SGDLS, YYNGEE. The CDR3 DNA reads TGTGCCAGCAGCGGACTAGCTTCGAACACCGGGGAGCTGTTTTTT. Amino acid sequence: CASSGLASNTGELFF.

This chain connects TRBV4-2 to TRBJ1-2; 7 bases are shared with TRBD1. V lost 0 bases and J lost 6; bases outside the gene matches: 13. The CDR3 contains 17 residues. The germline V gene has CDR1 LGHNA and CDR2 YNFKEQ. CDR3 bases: TGTGCCAGCAGCCAAGACCGAACAGGGGATATCGCTGATGGCTACACCTTC. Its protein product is CASSQDRTGDIADGYTF.

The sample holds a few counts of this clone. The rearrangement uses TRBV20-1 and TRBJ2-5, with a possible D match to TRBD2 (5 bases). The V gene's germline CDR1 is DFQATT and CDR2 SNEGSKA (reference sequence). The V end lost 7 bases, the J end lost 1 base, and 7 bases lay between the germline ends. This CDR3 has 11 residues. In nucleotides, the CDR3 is TGCAGTGTGGGAGCCCAAGAGACCCAGTACTTC. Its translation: CSVGAQETQYF.